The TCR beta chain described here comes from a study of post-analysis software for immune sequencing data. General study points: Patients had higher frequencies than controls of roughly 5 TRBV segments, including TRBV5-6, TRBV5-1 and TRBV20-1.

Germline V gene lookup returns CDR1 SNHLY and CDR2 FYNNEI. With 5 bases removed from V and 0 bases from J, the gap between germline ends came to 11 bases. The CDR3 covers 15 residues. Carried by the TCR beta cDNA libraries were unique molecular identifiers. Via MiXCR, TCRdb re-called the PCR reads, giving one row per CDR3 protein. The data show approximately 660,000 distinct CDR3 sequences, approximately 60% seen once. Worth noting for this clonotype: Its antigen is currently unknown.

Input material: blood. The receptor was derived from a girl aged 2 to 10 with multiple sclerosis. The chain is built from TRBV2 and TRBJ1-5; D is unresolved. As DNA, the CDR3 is TGTGCCAGCAGTCTGGCGGACGGTAGCAATCAGCCCCAGCATTTT. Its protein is CASSLADGSNQPQHF.